This T cell receptor (beta chain) is from a study of CD8 T cells in ankylosing spondylitis. The study's findings and limits: Previous work reported some of these motif variants in the synovial fluid and blood of reactive arthritis. The authors reported significant enrichment of disease-linked clones in matched ankylosing spondylitis synovial fluid. Those disease-linked clones were CD8+; they were also relatively rare in peripheral blood. There was a TCR beta motif, made of several highly homologous variants, that appeared characteristic of ankylosing spondylitis blood.

Remarks on this clonotype: What it binds is not known.

CDR1 and CDR2 (germline): GTSNPN, SVGIG (reference sequence). Trimming removed 1 base from V and 4 bases from J, with 2 bases in between. The CDR3 consists of 11 residues. 5'-RACE, quantitative and with molecular barcodes, yielded the TCR beta libraries. TCRdb fed the 5' RACE reads into MiXCR, producing one record per CDR3 protein. The table includes about 340,000 distinct CDR3 sequences, less than 9.5% detected once. The chain carries TRBV30 and TRBJ2-1; D not certain. This clonotype originated in a male donor with ankylosing spondylitis. Sequenced input: blood, either unsorted or a sorted T cell fraction (not recorded which). The DNA of the CDR3 is TGTGCCTGGAGTGATTACAATGAGCAGTTCTTC. Its translation: CAWSDYNEQFF.